This entry concerns a single T cell receptor beta chain. What it binds is not known. Germline CDR1 and CDR2: MNHEY and SVGAGI. CDR3 size: 15 residues. Between the trimmed V and J ends, which lost 6 bases and 6 bases, there was a span of 21 bases. The data were taken from a study of Ad26.COV2.S vaccination and SARS-CoV-2 variants. Sequencing used immunoSEQ multiplex PCR; TCRdb keeps in-frame clones, though not all of them. The profile covers more than 85,000 clones, with around 82% appearing a single time and around a sixth taken by the ten largest. General observations from the study: Using TCR breadth and depth analyses may have led to underestimated total T cell responses. People given the vaccine had a wider spike-specific TCR breadth than placebo recipients did. In vaccinated individuals, spike-specific CD8+ and CD4+ T cell responses reportedly displayed substantial breadth. Whether participants received vaccine or placebo, their non-spike TCR breadth was similar.

The rearrangement uses TRBV6-5 and TRBJ2-7; D gene unclear. This TCR came from a human donor who had recovered from COVID-19. The source material was peripheral blood, sampled after recovery from COVID-19. The CDR3 DNA is TGTGCCAGCAGGGCAGGCATAGTTCCGATGTTCGAGCAGTACTTC. It encodes CASRAGIVPMFEQYF.